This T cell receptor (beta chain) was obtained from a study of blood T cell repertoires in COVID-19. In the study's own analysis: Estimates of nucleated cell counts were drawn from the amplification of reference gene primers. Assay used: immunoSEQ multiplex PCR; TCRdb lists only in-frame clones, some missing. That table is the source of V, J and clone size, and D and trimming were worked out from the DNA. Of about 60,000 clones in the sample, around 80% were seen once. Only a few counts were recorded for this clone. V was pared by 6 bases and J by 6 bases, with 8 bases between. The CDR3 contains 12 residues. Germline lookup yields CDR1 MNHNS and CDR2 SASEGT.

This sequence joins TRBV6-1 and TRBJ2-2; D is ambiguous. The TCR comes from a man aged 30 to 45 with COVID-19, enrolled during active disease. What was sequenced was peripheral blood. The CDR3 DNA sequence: TGTGCCAGCAGCCCTACCGCCGGGGAGCTGTTTTTT. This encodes CASSPTAGELFF.